Listed below are T cell receptor beta chains from one sample, sequenced in a study of T cell repertoires in cytomegalovirus infection. TCRdb re-called the reads with MiXCR, one entry per CDR3 protein. Of fewer than 650,000 distinct CDR3 sequences in the sample, 40% were seen once. No antigen has been assigned to these receptors. The sequenced sample was cultured PBMCs, obtained from culture after CMV antigen stimulation. These receptors all stem from a human donor in good health (CMV status not recorded). Some clones in this sample may be carry-over from other donors' samples. Each CDR3 is given with its conserved first and last residue. D genes are given only for firm matches. Clone size, where shown, is once, few, many, or a class for clones that have expanded.

CDR3aa: CASSEAPGTRSEQYF; CDR3nt: TGTGCCAGCAGTGAAGCCCCTGGGACTAGGTCCGAGCAGTACTTC; d_gene: TRBD2; j_gene: TRBJ2-7; abundance: -; v_gene: TRBV6-1
CDR3aa: CAITQGQGFSEAFF; CDR3nt: TGTGCCATCACCCAGGGACAGGGGTTCAGTGAAGCTTTCTTT; d_gene: TRBD1; j_gene: TRBJ1-1; abundance: -; v_gene: TRBV10-3
CDR3aa: CASSPGGMGGNTIYF; CDR3nt: TGCGCCAGCAGTCCAGGGGGAATGGGTGGAAACACCATATATTTT; d_gene: TRBD1; j_gene: TRBJ1-3; abundance: -; v_gene: TRBV4-1
CDR3aa: CATSRGQGTYGYTF; CDR3nt: TGTGCCACCAGCAGGGGACAGGGGACCTATGGCTACACCTTC; d_gene: TRBD1; j_gene: TRBJ1-2; abundance: -; v_gene: TRBV15
CDR3aa: CASSERWGKYEQYF; CDR3nt: TGTGCCAGCTCCGAACGTTGGGGGAAATACGAGCAGTACTTC; d_gene: -; j_gene: TRBJ2-7; abundance: -; v_gene: TRBV6-1
CDR3aa: CASRVSDLSYNEQFF; CDR3nt: TGTGCCAGCAGGGTGTCTGACCTTAGCTACAATGAGCAGTTCTTC; d_gene: -; j_gene: TRBJ2-1; abundance: -; v_gene: TRBV7-2
CDR3aa: CASSYSIQGRSPLHF; CDR3nt: TGTGCCAGCAGTTACTCGATTCAGGGACGATCACCCCTCCACTTT; d_gene: -; j_gene: TRBJ1-6; abundance: few; v_gene: TRBV6-6
CDR3aa: CATIFSRRQEIVQYF; CDR3nt: TGTGCCACCATTTTTAGCCGGCGACAAGAAATAGTGCAGTACTTC; d_gene: -; j_gene: TRBJ2-7; abundance: -; v_gene: TRBV2
CDR3aa: CASSILAGEGDEQFF; CDR3nt: TGTGCCAGTAGTATATTGGCGGGAGAGGGGGATGAGCAGTTCTTC; d_gene: -; j_gene: TRBJ2-1; abundance: -; v_gene: TRBV19
CDR3aa: CASSLDSLANYGYTF; CDR3nt: TGTGCCAGCAGCCTAGACTCATTAGCTAACTATGGCTACACCTTC; d_gene: -; j_gene: TRBJ1-2; abundance: -; v_gene: TRBV4-2
CDR3aa: CASSLQRNEAFF; CDR3nt: TGTGCCAGCAGCTTACAACGGAATGAAGCTTTCTTT; d_gene: -; j_gene: TRBJ1-1; abundance: few; v_gene: TRBV7-2
CDR3aa: CASSSTARLGYEQYF; CDR3nt: TGTGCCAGCAGTTCCACCGCCCGACTAGGCTACGAGCAGTACTTC; d_gene: -; j_gene: TRBJ2-7; abundance: -; v_gene: TRBV12-3/TRBV12-4
CDR3aa: CASIGPTDTQYF; CDR3nt: TGTGCCAGCATCGGCCCTACAGATACGCAGTATTTT; d_gene: -; j_gene: TRBJ2-3; abundance: -; v_gene: TRBV28
CDR3aa: CASSFRPRTFPGNTIYF; CDR3nt: TGTGCCAGCAGCTTTCGTCCTCGGACATTCCCCGGAAACACCATATATTTT; d_gene: -; j_gene: TRBJ1-3; abundance: few; v_gene: TRBV7-2
CDR3aa: CASSLASTAPYEQYF; CDR3nt: TGTGCCAGCAGCTTAGCGTCAACAGCTCCCTACGAGCAGTACTTC; d_gene: -; j_gene: TRBJ2-7; abundance: -; v_gene: TRBV7-2
CDR3aa: CASSPNGYNQPQHF; CDR3nt: TGTGCCAGCAGTCCAAATGGATACAATCAGCCCCAGCATTTT; d_gene: -; j_gene: TRBJ1-5; abundance: many; v_gene: TRBV12-3/TRBV12-4
CDR3aa: CASSHGPNYGYTF; CDR3nt: TGTGCCAGCAGTCATGGGCCCAACTATGGCTACACCTTC; d_gene: -; j_gene: TRBJ1-2; abundance: few; v_gene: TRBV12-3/TRBV12-4
CDR3aa: CASSQSTGGDKNTEAFF; CDR3nt: TGTGCCAGCAGCCAATCGACAGGGGGCGATAAGAACACTGAAGCTTTCTTT; d_gene: TRBD1; j_gene: TRBJ1-1; abundance: few; v_gene: TRBV2
CDR3aa: CASSWENSNQPQHF; CDR3nt: TGTGCCAGCAGCTGGGAGAATAGCAATCAGCCCCAGCATTTT; d_gene: -; j_gene: TRBJ1-5; abundance: -; v_gene: TRBV7-2
CDR3aa: CSARGSAGGTDTQYF; CDR3nt: TGCAGTGCTAGAGGCTCAGCGGGGGGCACAGATACGCAGTATTTT; d_gene: TRBD2; j_gene: TRBJ2-3; abundance: -; v_gene: TRBV20-1
CDR3aa: CASSPLQGHTEAFF; CDR3nt: TGTGCCAGCTCACCACTACAGGGCCACACTGAAGCTTTCTTT; d_gene: -; j_gene: TRBJ1-1; abundance: -; v_gene: TRBV18
CDR3aa: CASSSDANSGNTIYF; CDR3nt: TGTGCCAGCAGCTCGGACGCGAACTCTGGAAACACCATATATTTT; d_gene: -; j_gene: TRBJ1-3; abundance: -; v_gene: TRBV7-8
CDR3aa: CASCETEVGEETQYF; CDR3nt: TGTGCCAGCTGTGAGACGGAGGTGGGCGAAGAGACCCAGTACTTC; d_gene: -; j_gene: TRBJ2-5; abundance: -; v_gene: TRBV6-6
CDR3aa: CASSRLAGGPPDTQYF; CDR3nt: TGTGCCAGCAGCCGGTTAGCGGGGGGCCCTCCCGATACGCAGTATTTT; d_gene: TRBD2; j_gene: TRBJ2-3; abundance: few; v_gene: TRBV4-2
CDR3aa: CASSPHVMGTEAFF; CDR3nt: TGTGCCAGCAGCCCCCACGTTATGGGCACTGAAGCTTTCTTT; d_gene: -; j_gene: TRBJ1-1; abundance: -; v_gene: TRBV7-6
CDR3aa: CSAWGGSLYTGELFF; CDR3nt: TGCAGTGCCTGGGGCGGGAGTTTGTACACCGGGGAGCTGTTTTTT; d_gene: TRBD2; j_gene: TRBJ2-2; abundance: -; v_gene: TRBV20-1
CDR3aa: CASSPRETQYF; CDR3nt: TGTGCCAGCAGCCCTCGGGAGACCCAGTACTTC; d_gene: -; j_gene: TRBJ2-5; abundance: many; v_gene: TRBV7-2
CDR3aa: CASSQWPLGGNQPQHF; CDR3nt: TGCGCCAGCAGCCAGTGGCCCCTGGGGGGCAATCAGCCCCAGCATTTT; d_gene: -; j_gene: TRBJ1-5; abundance: few; v_gene: TRBV4-1
CDR3aa: CAWSVRGLADAKNIQYF; CDR3nt: TGTGCCTGGAGTGTACGAGGACTAGCAGACGCCAAAAACATTCAGTACTTC; d_gene: TRBD2; j_gene: TRBJ2-4; abundance: -; v_gene: TRBV30
CDR3aa: CASSPGGRAEQYF; CDR3nt: TGCGCCAGCAGCCCAGGCGGGAGGGCCGAGCAGTACTTC; d_gene: TRBD2; j_gene: TRBJ2-7; abundance: -; v_gene: TRBV5-1
CDR3aa: CAWSVIGGNQPQHF; CDR3nt: TGTGCCTGGAGTGTAATAGGGGGCAATCAGCCCCAGCATTTT; d_gene: -; j_gene: TRBJ1-5; abundance: -; v_gene: TRBV30
CDR3aa: CASSLVALAIEEQFF; CDR3nt: TGTGCCAGCAGCTTAGTTGCACTAGCTATCGAGGAGCAGTTCTTC; d_gene: -; j_gene: TRBJ2-1; abundance: -; v_gene: TRBV7-2
CDR3aa: CASTGQSTYTGELFF; CDR3nt: TGTGCCAGTACAGGGCAATCTACCTACACCGGGGAGCTGTTTTTT; d_gene: -; j_gene: TRBJ2-2; abundance: -; v_gene: TRBV11-2
CDR3aa: CASSSQGVAYNEQFF; CDR3nt: TGTGCCAGCAGTTCACAGGGGGTGGCCTACAATGAGCAGTTCTTC; d_gene: TRBD1; j_gene: TRBJ2-1; abundance: -; v_gene: TRBV28
CDR3aa: CASSLIGLSRETGELFF; CDR3nt: TGTGCCAGCAGCTTAATAGGCCTCTCGAGGGAAACCGGGGAGCTGTTTTTT; d_gene: -; j_gene: TRBJ2-2; abundance: -; v_gene: TRBV7-2
CDR3aa: CASSLDSFASSSYEQYF; CDR3nt: TGTGCCAGCAGCTTAGATTCATTTGCAAGTAGCTCCTACGAGCAGTACTTC; d_gene: -; j_gene: TRBJ2-7; abundance: few; v_gene: TRBV7-9
CDR3aa: CASSVGFPNNEQFF; CDR3nt: TGCGCCAGCAGTGTAGGTTTCCCGAACAATGAGCAGTTCTTC; d_gene: -; j_gene: TRBJ2-1; abundance: few; v_gene: TRBV10-2
CDR3aa: CASSLFSGGQETQYF; CDR3nt: TGTGCCAGCAGCTTATTCAGCGGGGGGCAAGAGACCCAGTACTTC; d_gene: TRBD2; j_gene: TRBJ2-5; abundance: many; v_gene: TRBV7-8
CDR3aa: CASSEDPQYF; CDR3nt: TGTGCCAGCAGTGAGGACCCCCAGTACTTC; d_gene: -; j_gene: TRBJ2-7; abundance: -; v_gene: TRBV6-1
CDR3aa: CASSYLAGGPGNEQFF; CDR3nt: TGTGCCAGCAGCTACCTAGCGGGAGGGCCGGGGAATGAGCAGTTCTTC; d_gene: TRBD2; j_gene: TRBJ2-1; abundance: -; v_gene: TRBV7-8
CDR3aa: CASSRPRSGRSTYEQYF; CDR3nt: TGTGCCAGCAGCCGGCCACGCAGCGGGAGGTCAACCTACGAGCAGTACTTC; d_gene: TRBD2; j_gene: TRBJ2-7; abundance: -; v_gene: TRBV7-8
CDR3aa: CASQKEGASGNTIYF; CDR3nt: TGTGCCAGCCAAAAGGAGGGGGCCTCGGGAAACACCATATATTTT; d_gene: TRBD1; j_gene: TRBJ1-3; abundance: -; v_gene: TRBV6-1
CDR3aa: CSAREEISPLHF; CDR3nt: TGCAGTGCTAGAGAAGAGATATCACCCCTCCACTTT; d_gene: -; j_gene: TRBJ1-6; abundance: -; v_gene: TRBV20-1
CDR3aa: CASSQRRETRRGGELFF; CDR3nt: TGTGCCAGCAGCCAAAGACGGGAGACCAGGCGAGGCGGGGAGCTGTTTTTT; d_gene: -; j_gene: TRBJ2-2; abundance: many; v_gene: TRBV11-2
CDR3aa: CASRNRIGNTIYF; CDR3nt: TGTGCCAGCAGAAACAGGATCGGAAACACCATATATTTT; d_gene: -; j_gene: TRBJ1-3; abundance: few; v_gene: TRBV7-8
CDR3aa: CASSLSGQETQYF; CDR3nt: TGTGCCAGCAGTTTGAGCGGTCAAGAGACCCAGTACTTC; d_gene: -; j_gene: TRBJ2-5; abundance: many; v_gene: TRBV12-3/TRBV12-4
CDR3aa: CSARRGSGANVLTF; CDR3nt: TGCAGTGCCCGCCGGGGCTCTGGGGCCAACGTCCTGACTTTC; d_gene: -; j_gene: TRBJ2-6; abundance: -; v_gene: TRBV20-1
CDR3aa: CASSSYGGGETQYF; CDR3nt: TGTGCCAGCTCAAGCTACGGCGGGGGTGAGACCCAGTACTTC; d_gene: TRBD2; j_gene: TRBJ2-5; abundance: -; v_gene: TRBV18
CDR3aa: CASSVDPGKVAFF; CDR3nt: TGTGCCAGCAGCGTGGACCCCGGGAAGGTAGCTTTCTTT; d_gene: -; j_gene: TRBJ1-1; abundance: few; v_gene: TRBV5-4
CDR3aa: CAIKDNSGYTF; CDR3nt: TGTGCCATCAAGGACAATTCGGGCTACACCTTC; d_gene: -; j_gene: TRBJ1-2; abundance: once; v_gene: TRBV2
CDR3aa: CASSPDRLSDTQYF; CDR3nt: TGTGCCAGCAGCCCGGACCGGCTTTCAGATACGCAGTATTTT; d_gene: -; j_gene: TRBJ2-3; abundance: -; v_gene: TRBV7-2
CDR3aa: CASSEGIGANTGELFF; CDR3nt: TGTGCCAGCAGTGAAGGTATCGGCGCGAACACCGGGGAGCTGTTTTTT; d_gene: -; j_gene: TRBJ2-2; abundance: few; v_gene: TRBV6-1